A selection of T cell receptor beta chains follows, all from one sample in a study of blood T cell repertoires in COVID-19. TCRdb's copy holds only in-frame clones and misses some; the assay was immunoSEQ multiplex PCR. The sample lists 55,000 to 75,000 clones; around 80% were seen once. Sequencing was carried out using peripheral blood. These receptors were collected from a human donor in a cohort sampled during active COVID-19. Each CDR3 is given with its conserved first and last residue. The order of the fields is CDR3 length, D gene, V gene, clone size, J gene, CDR3 protein, CDR3 DNA. D genes are given only for firm matches. Size is omitted from some rows. Given values are once, few, many or a class for expanded clones.

13	NA	TRBV7-9	NA	TRBJ2-1	CASSPTAVGEQFF	TGTGCCAGCAGCCCAACAGCCGTCGGTGAGCAGTTCTTC
12	NA	TRBV7-8	NA	TRBJ1-1	CASSPPPSEAFF	TGTGCCAGCAGCCCCCCCCCGAGTGAAGCTTTCTTT
14	NA	TRBV28	once	TRBJ1-4	CASSAGMEGEKLFF	TGTGCCAGCTCTGCGGGGATGGAAGGTGAAAAACTGTTTTTT
16	TRBD2	TRBV6-5	NA	TRBJ2-2	CASSYSRLAGTGELFF	TGTGCCAGCAGTTACTCCCGACTAGCGGGCACCGGGGAGCTGTTTTTT
16	TRBD2	TRBV2	NA	TRBJ2-3	CASSALASGRTDTQYF	TGTGCCAGCAGCGCTCTCGCTAGCGGGAGGACAGATACGCAGTATTTT
13	NA	TRBV30	once	TRBJ2-7	CAWTVNRDYEQYF	TGTGCCTGGACCGTAAACCGGGACTACGAGCAGTACTTC
14	TRBD1	TRBV7-9	NA	TRBJ1-3	CASSPSTGAGTIYF	TGTGCCAGCAGCCCATCCACAGGGGCGGGCACCATATATTTT
13	TRBD1	TRBV6-5	NA	TRBJ1-2	CASRPGGSYGYTF	TGTGCCAGCAGACCAGGGGGCAGCTATGGCTACACCTTC
17	TRBD1	TRBV18	many	TRBJ1-5	CASSRDSPGTGSQPQHF	TGTGCCAGCTCACGAGACAGCCCCGGGACAGGCAGTCAGCCCCAGCATTTT
15	NA	TRBV21-1	NA	TRBJ2-7	CASSKDGGQSYEQYF	TGTGCCAGCAGCAAAGATGGAGGACAGTCCTACGAGCAGTACTTC